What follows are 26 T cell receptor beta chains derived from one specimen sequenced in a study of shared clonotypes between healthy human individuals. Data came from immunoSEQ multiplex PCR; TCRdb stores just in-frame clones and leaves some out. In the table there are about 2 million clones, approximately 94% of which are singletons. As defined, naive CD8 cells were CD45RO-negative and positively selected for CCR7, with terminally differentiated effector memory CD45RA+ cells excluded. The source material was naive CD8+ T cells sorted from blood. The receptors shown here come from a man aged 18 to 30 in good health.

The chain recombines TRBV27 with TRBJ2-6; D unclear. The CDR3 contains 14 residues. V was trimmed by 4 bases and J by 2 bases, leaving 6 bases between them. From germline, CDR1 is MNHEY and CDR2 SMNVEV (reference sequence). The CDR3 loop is CASSSSAGANVLTF. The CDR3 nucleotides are TGTGCCAGCAGTTCGAGTGCTGGGGCCAACGTCCTGACTTTC.

CDR3 nucleotides: TGTGCCAGCAGCCCCTCTGAAGGCCCTGGGGCTTTCTTT. Its protein is CASSPSEGPGAFF. This chain uses TRBV5-6 with TRBJ1-1, with unresolved D. The CDR3 covers 13 residues. The V end lost 4 bases, the J end lost 11 bases, and 18 bases lay between the germline ends. The V gene's germline CDR1 is SGHDT and CDR2 YYEEEE.

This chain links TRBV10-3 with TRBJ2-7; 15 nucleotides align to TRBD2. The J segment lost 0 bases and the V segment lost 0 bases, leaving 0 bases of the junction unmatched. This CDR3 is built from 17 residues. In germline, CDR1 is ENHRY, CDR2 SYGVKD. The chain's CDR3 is CAISESGLAGGSYEQYF. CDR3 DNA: TGTGCCATCAGTGAGTCGGGACTAGCGGGGGGCTCCTACGAGCAGTACTTC.

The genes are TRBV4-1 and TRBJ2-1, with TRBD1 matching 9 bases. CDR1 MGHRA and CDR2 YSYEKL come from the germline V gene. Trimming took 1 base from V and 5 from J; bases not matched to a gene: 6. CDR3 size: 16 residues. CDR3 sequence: CASSQVGTGKDNEQFF. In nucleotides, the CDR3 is TGCGCCAGCAGCCAAGTAGGGACAGGGAAGGACAATGAGCAGTTCTTC.

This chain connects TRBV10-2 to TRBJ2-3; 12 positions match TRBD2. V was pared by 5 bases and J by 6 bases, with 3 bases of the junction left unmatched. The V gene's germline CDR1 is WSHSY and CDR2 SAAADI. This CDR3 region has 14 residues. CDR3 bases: TGCGCCAGCAGTTCTAGCGGGGGGGCCGATACGCAGTATTTT. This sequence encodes CASSSSGGADTQYF.

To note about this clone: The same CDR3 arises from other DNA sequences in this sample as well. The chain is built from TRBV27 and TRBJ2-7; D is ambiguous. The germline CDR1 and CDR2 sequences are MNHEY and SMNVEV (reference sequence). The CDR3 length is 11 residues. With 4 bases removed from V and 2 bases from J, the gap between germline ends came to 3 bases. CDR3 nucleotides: TGTGCCAGCAGTTCGGCCTACGAGCAGTACTTC. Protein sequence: CASSSAYEQYF.

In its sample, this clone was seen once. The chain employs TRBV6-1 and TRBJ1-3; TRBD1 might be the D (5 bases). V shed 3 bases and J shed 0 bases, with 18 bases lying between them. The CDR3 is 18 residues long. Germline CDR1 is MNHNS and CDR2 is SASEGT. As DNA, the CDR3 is TGTGCCAGCAGTGAGAGATCGACAGACGTCTTCTCTGGAAACACCATATATTTT. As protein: CASSERSTDVFSGNTIYF.

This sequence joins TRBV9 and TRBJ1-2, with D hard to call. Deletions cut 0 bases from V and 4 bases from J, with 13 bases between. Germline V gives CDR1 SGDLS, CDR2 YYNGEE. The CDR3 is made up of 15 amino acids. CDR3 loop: CASSVGPGDTYGYTF. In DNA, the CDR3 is TGTGCCAGCAGCGTAGGTCCAGGTGACACCTATGGCTACACCTTC.

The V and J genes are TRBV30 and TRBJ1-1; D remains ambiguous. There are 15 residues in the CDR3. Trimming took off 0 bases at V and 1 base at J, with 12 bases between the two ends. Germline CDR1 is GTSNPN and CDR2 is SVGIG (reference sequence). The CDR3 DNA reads TGTGCCTGGAGTGTACTAGAACAGAAGAACACTGAAGCTTTCTTT. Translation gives CAWSVLEQKNTEAFF.

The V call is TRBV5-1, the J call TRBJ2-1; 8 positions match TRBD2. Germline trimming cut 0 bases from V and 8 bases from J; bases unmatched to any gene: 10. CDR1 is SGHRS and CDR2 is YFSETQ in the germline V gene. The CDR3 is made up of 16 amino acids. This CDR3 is CASSLAPASGFHEQFF. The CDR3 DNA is TGCGCCAGCAGCTTGGCCCCGGCTAGCGGGTTCCATGAGCAGTTCTTC.

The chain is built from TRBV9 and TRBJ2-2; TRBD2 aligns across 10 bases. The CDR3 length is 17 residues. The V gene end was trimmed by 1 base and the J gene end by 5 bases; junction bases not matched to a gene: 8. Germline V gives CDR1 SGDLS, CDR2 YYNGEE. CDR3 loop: CASSVFSTSGKTGELFF. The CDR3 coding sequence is TGTGCCAGCAGCGTATTTTCCACTAGCGGGAAAACCGGGGAGCTGTTTTTT.

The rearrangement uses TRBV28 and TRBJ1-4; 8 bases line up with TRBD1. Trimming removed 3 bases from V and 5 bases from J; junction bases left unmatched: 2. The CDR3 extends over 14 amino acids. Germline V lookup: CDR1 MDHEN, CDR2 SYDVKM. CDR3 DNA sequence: TGTGCCAGCAGTTTCAGGGGGCTGAATGAAAAACTGTTTTTT. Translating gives CASSFRGLNEKLFF.

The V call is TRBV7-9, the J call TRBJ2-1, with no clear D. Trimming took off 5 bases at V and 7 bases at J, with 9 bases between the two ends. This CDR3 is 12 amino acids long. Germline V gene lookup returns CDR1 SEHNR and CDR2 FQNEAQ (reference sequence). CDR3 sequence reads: CASSRLENEQFF. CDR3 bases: TGTGCCAGCAGCCGCTTAGAGAATGAGCAGTTCTTC.

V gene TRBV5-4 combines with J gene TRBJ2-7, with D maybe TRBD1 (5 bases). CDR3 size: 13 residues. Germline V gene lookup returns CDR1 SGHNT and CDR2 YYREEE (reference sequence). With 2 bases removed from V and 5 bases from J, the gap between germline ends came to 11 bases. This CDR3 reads CASSFKGSDEQYF. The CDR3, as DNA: TGTGCCAGCAGCTTTAAGGGGTCCGACGAGCAGTACTTC. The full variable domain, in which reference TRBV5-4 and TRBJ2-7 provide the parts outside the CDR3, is ETGVTQSPTHLIKTRGQQVTLRCSSQSGHNTVSWYQQALGQGPQFIFQYYREEENGRGNFPPRFSGLQFPNYSSELNVNALELDDSALYLCASSFKGSDEQYFGPGTRLTVT.

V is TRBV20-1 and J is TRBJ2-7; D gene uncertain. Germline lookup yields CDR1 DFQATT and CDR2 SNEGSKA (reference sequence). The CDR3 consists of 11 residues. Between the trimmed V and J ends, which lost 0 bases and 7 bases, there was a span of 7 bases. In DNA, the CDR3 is TGCAGTGCTAGAGATTCCTCGGAGCAGTACTTC. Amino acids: CSARDSSEQYF.

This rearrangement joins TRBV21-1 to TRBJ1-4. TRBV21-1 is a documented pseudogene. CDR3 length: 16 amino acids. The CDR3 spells CARFTQEGDAGEKLFF. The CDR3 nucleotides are TGTGCCAGGTTTACGCAAGAGGGAGACGCGGGGGAAAAACTGTTTTTT.

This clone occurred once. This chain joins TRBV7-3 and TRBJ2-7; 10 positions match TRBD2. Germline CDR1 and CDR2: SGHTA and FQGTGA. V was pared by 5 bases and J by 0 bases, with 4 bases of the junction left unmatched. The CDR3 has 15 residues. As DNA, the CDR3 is TGTGCCAGCAGCATTAGCGGGGGGAGCTCCTACGAGCAGTACTTC. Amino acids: CASSISGGSSYEQYF.

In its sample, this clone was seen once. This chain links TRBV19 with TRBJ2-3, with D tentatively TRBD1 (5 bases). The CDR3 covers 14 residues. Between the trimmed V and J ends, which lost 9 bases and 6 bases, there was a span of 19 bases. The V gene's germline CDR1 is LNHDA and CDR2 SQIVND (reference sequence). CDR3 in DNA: TGTGCCAGCGCACGACCTCAGGGTCGGGATACGCAGTATTTT. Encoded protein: CASARPQGRDTQYF.

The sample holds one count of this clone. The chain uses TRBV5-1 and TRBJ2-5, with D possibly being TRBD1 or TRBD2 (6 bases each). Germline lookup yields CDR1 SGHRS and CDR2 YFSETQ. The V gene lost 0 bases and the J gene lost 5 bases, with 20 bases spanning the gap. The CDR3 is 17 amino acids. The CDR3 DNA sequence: TGCGCCAGCAGCTTGGATCTCGGAGGGGGGATGTTGGAGACCCAGTACTTC. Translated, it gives CASSLDLGGGMLETQYF.

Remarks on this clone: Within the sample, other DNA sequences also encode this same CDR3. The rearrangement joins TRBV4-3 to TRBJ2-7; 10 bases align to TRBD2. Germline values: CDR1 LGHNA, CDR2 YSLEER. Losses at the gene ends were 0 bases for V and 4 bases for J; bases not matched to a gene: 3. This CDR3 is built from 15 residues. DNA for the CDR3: TGCGCCAGCAGCCAAGATTCTAGCGGGAGTTACGAGCAGTACTTC. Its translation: CASSQDSSGSYEQYF.

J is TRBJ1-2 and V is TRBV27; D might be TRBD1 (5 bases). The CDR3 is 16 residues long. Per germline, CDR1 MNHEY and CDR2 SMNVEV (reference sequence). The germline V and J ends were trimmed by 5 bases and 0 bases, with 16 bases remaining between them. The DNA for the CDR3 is TGTGCCAGCAGTCCTTCTAAAGGGGAAGCTAACTATGGCTACACCTTC. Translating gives CASSPSKGEANYGYTF.

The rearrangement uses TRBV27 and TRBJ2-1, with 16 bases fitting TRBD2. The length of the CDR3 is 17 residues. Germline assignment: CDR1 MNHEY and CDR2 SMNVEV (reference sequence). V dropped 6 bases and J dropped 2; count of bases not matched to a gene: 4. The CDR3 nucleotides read TGTGCCAGCAGGTCCGGGACTAGCGGGAGGGCCTACAATGAGCAGTTCTTC. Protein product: CASRSGTSGRAYNEQFF.

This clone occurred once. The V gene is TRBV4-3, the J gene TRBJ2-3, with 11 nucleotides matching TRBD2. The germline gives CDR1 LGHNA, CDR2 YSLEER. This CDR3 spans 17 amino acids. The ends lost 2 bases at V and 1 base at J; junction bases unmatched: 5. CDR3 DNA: TGCGCCAGCAGCCAAACGCAACTAGCGGGGGGCACAGATACGCAGTATTTT. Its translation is CASSQTQLAGGTDTQYF.

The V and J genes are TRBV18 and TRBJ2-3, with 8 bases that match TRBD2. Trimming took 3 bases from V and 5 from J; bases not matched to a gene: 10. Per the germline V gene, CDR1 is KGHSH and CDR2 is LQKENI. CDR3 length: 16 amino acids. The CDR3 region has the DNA TGTGCCAGCTCACCGGCGGCTAGCGGGTATATAGATACGCAGTATTTT. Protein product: CASSPAASGYIDTQYF.

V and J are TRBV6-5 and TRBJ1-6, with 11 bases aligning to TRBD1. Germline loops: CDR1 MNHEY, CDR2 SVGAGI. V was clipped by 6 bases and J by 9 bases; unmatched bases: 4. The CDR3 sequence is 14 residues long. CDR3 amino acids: CASRPGQGASPLHF. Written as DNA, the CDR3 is TGTGCCAGCAGACCTGGACAGGGGGCTTCACCCCTCCACTTT.

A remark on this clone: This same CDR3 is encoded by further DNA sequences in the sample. The CDR3 spells CASSYRDRGNEQYF. In nucleotides, the CDR3 is TGTGCCAGCAGTTACCGGGACAGGGGGAACGAGCAGTACTTC. The rearrangement links TRBV6-5 to TRBJ2-7; 11 bases agree with TRBD1. The CDR3 covers 14 residues. CDR1 and CDR2 (germline): MNHEY, SVGAGI. The J segment lost 5 bases and the V segment lost 2 bases, leaving 2 bases of the junction unmatched.